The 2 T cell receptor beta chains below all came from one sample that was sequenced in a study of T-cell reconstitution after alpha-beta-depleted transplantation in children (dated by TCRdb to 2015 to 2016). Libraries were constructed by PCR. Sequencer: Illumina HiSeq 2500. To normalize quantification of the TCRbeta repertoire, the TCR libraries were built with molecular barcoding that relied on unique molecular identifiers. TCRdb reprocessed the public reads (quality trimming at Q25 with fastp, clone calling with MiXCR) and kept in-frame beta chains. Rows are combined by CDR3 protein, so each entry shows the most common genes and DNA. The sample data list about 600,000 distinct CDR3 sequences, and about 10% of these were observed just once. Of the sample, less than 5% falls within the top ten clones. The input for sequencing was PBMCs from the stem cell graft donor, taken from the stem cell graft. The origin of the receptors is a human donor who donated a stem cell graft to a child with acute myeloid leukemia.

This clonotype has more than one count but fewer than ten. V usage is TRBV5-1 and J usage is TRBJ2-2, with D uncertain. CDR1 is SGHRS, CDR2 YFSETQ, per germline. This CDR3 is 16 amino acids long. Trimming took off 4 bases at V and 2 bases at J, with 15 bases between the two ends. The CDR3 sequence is CASSVSTRVNTGELFF. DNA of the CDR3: TGCGCCAGCAGCGTCTCTACACGAGTAAACACCGGGGAGCTGTTTTTT. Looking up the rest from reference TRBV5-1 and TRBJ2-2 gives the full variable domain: KAGVTQTPRYLIKTRGQQVTLSCSPISGHRSVSWYQQTPGQGLQFLFEYFSETQRNKGNFPGRFSGRQFSNSRSEMNVSTLELGDSALYLCASSVSTRVNTGELFFGEGSRLTVL.

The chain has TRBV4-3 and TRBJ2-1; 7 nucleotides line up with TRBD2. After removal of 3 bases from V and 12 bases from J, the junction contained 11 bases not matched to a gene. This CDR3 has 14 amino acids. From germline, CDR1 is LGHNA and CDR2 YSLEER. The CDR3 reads CASSQGEGAVRQFF. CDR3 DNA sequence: TGCGCCAGCAGCCAGGGGGAGGGCGCGGTTAGGCAGTTCTTC.